This T cell receptor (beta chain) was captured in a study of shared clonotypes between healthy human individuals. A word on this clone: What it recognizes is unknown.

Subsets obtained from CD4+ cells comprised CD45RA+ naive and CD45RA-negative memory cells. Findings and caveats of the study: Several donors had approximately 4.6% of their naive CD4 clonotypes in common.

In the original processing: There were no quality scores in the junction-only immunoSEQ sequences, so filtering differed. The assay was immunoSEQ multiplex PCR, and TCRdb's table has in-frame clones only and misses some. V and J calls and clone size are given by that table; D and trimming were obtained from the DNA. There are over a million clones in the sample; about 98.5% occur only once, and 0.36% lies in the top ten. Sequencing was carried out using naive CD4+ T cells sorted from blood. Subset given: CD45RA+ positively selected. This TCR came from a man aged 25 to 40 in good health.

CDR3 nucleotide sequence: TGTGCCAGTAGCATGATAGATCAGCCCCAGCATTTT. Amino acid sequence: CASSMIDQPQHF. The chain carries TRBV19 and TRBJ1-5; unclear D gene. This CDR3 is built from 12 residues. Germline lookup yields CDR1 LNHDA and CDR2 SQIVND (reference sequence). V lost 6 bases to trimming and J lost 5 bases, with 8 bases between them. Combining the CDR3 with reference TRBV19 and TRBJ1-5 gives the whole variable domain DGGITQSPKYLFRKEGQNVTLSCEQNLNHDAMYWYRQDPGQGLRLIYYSQIVNDFQKGDIAEGYSVSREKKESFPLTVTSAQKNPTAFYLCASSMIDQPQHFGDGTRLSIL.